This note documents a single T cell receptor beta chain sequence. This entry is derived from a study of T cell changes during pregnancy in multiple sclerosis. CDR3 length equals 15 residues. The V gene's germline CDR1 is LNHNV and CDR2 YYDKDF (reference sequence). V dropped 6 bases and J dropped 0; count of bases not matched to a gene: 6. Using immunoSEQ multiplex PCR, the repertoire was profiled, and TCRdb retains in-frame clones only, with some absent. The profile shows approximately 83,000 clones, approximately 94% of them singletons. The TCR originated in a female donor with multiple sclerosis, enrolled in a pregnancy study. V gene TRBV15 combines with J gene TRBJ1-1, with TRBD1 matching over 8 bases. This sample comprised peripheral blood, obtained in the third trimester of pregnancy. This CDR3 reads CATRKDRVMNTEAFF. CDR3 bases: TGTGCCACCAGAAAGGACAGGGTCATGAACACTGAAGCTTTCTTT.